This record covers a single T cell receptor beta chain. Original processing notes: Scientists estimated how many nucleated cells there were by amplifying reference gene primers. Produced via immunoSEQ multiplex PCR; TCRdb's table is partial and in-frame only. V, J and clone size derive from that table, while D and trimming were established from the DNA sequence. The sample records approximately 82,000 clones, 85% to 95% being singletons. This sample was included in a study of blood T cell repertoires in COVID-19. On the study more broadly: COVID-19 samples collected from the United States, Italy and Spain covered acute and convalescent phases. T cells, B-cell-depleted T cells, or PBMCs supplied cDNA or gDNA.

This CDR3 region has 16 residues. V was shortened by 6 bases and J by 1 base, with 17 bases between the two germline ends. Germline V gene sequence: CDR1 SGHAT, CDR2 FQNNGV. This receptor was obtained from a woman aged 55-70 years with active COVID-19. V and J are TRBV11-2 and TRBJ2-3, with unresolved D. The sample consisted of peripheral blood. CDR3 nucleotide sequence: TGTGCCAGCAGATCAAGCACGGTCTTCGGCACAGATACGCAGTATTTT. Its protein product is CASRSSTVFGTDTQYF.